This TCR beta chain appears in the sequencing data of a study of CD8 T cells in ankylosing spondylitis. Points from the study as a whole: Researchers reportedly found disease-linked clones significantly enriched in matched ankylosing spondylitis synovial fluid.

A single record per CDR3 protein comes from TCRdb applying MiXCR to the 5' RACE reads. The top ten hold under 7% of the sample, which has 210,000 or so distinct CDR3 sequences, around 25% seen once. CDR3 length: 14 residues. Looked up from germline, CDR1 is DFQATT and CDR2 is SNEGSKA (reference sequence). V was shortened by 5 bases and J by 0 bases, with 14 bases between the two germline ends. Ten or more counts support this clonotype. Its antigen is not known. V usage is TRBV20-1 and J usage is TRBJ2-7; a weak D match, TRBD2 (5 bases). The specimen was blood, either unsorted or a sorted T cell fraction (not recorded which). The sequence derives from a male donor with ankylosing spondylitis or in good health (not recorded which). The CDR3 DNA reads as TGCAGTGCTTCTAAAGCGGCCGGCTCCTACGAGCAGTACTTC. Protein: CSASKAAGSYEQYF.